Included here is one T cell receptor (beta chain) sequence, with context. The entry originates in a study of blood T cell repertoires in COVID-19. Assay: immunoSEQ multiplex PCR; the TCRdb copy retains only in-frame clones and omits some. The repertoire includes about 280,000 clones, approximately 85% of them detected once, and 4.5% to 6% sits in the top ten. The CDR3 is 17 residues long. The germline V gene has CDR1 SGHNT and CDR2 YYREEE (reference sequence). V was trimmed by 2 bases and J by 0 bases, leaving 18 bases between them. The receptor's source is a man aged 50 to 60 with active or convalescent COVID-19. V is TRBV5-4 and J is TRBJ2-7; no firm D call. Material for sequencing was peripheral blood. Here the CDR3 DNA reads TGTGCCAGCAGCTTCGAACCCCGGCAGCGTTCCTCCTACGAGCAGTACTTC. Residues: CASSFEPRQRSSYEQYF.